The source of this T cell receptor beta chain is a study of blood T cell repertoires in COVID-19. Germline assignment: CDR1 MNHEY and CDR2 SVGAGI. There are 12 residues in the CDR3. With 8 bases removed from V and 4 bases from J, the gap between germline ends came to 11 bases. Repertoires were generated with immunoSEQ multiplex PCR, while TCRdb's copy carries only in-frame clones and drops some. Among about 94,000 clones, approximately 74% were seen once, and the ten largest hold 3% to 4.5%. The J gene is TRBJ1-1, the V gene TRBV6-5; D remains ambiguous. Sequences were obtained from peripheral blood. The receptor comes from an older man with COVID-19, enrolled during active disease. CDR3 DNA sequence: TGTGCCAGCGAGGGATTGGGCACTGAAGCTTTCTTT. It translates to CASEGLGTEAFF.